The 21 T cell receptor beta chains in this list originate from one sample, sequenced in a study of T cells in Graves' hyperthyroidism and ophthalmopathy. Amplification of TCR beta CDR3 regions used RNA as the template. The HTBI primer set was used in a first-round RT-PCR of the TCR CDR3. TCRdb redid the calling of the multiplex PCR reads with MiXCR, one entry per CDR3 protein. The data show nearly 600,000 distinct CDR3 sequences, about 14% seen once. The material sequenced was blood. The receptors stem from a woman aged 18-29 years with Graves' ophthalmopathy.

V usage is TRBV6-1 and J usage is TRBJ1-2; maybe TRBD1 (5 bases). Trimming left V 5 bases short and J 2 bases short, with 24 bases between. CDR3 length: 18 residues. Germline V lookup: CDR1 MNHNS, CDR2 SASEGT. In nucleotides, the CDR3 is TGTGCCAGCAGTACCCTCCGACAGACAGCTCAAAACAACTATGGCTACACCTTC. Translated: CASSTLRQTAQNNYGYTF.

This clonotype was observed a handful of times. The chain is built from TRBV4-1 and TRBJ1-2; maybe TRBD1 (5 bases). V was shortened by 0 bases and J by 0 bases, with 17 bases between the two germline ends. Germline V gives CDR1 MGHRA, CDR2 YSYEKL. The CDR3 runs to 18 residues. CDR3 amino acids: CASSQDHLPGLTNYGYTF. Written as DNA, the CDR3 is TGCGCCAGCAGCCAAGATCATCTTCCAGGGCTCACTAACTATGGCTACACCTTC.

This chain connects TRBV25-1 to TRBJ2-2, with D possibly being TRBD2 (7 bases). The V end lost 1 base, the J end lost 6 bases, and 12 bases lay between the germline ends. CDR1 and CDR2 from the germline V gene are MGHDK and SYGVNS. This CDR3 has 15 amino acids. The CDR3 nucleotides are TGTGCCAGCAGTGAATGGGGGGGGCAAGCCGGGGAGCTGTTTTTT. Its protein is CASSEWGGQAGELFF.

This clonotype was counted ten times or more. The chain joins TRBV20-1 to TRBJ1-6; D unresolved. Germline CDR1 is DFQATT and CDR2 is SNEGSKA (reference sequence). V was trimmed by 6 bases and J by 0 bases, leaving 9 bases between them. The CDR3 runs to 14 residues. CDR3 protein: CSAQESSYNSPLHF. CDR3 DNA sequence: TGCAGTGCCCAAGAGAGCTCCTATAATTCACCCCTCCACTTT.

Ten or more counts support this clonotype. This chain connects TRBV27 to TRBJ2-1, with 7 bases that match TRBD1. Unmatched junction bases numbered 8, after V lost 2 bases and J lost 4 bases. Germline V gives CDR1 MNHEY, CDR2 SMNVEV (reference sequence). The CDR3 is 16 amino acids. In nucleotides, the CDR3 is TGTGCCAGCAGTTTAAATGCCGGGACAGCGTACAATGAGCAGTTCTTC. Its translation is CASSLNAGTAYNEQFF.

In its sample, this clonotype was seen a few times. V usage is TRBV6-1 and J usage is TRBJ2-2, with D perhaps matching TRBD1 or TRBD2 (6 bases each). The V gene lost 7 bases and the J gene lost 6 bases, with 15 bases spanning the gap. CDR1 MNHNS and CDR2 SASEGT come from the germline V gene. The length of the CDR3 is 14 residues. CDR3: CASNREVSAGELFF. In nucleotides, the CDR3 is TGTGCCAGCAACAGGGAGGTCTCCGCCGGGGAGCTGTTTTTT.

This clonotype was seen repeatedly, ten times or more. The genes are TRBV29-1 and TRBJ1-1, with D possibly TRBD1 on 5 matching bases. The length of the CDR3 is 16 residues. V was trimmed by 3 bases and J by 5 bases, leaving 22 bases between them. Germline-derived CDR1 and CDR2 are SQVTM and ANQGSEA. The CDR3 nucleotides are TGCAGCGTTGAGCAAAGCCGGGACCCCTACGGAACTGAAGCTTTCTTT. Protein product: CSVEQSRDPYGTEAFF.

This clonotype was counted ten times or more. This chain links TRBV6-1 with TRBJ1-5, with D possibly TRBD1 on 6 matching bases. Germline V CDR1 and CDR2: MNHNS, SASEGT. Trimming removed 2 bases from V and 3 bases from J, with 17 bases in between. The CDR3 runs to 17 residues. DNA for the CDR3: TGTGCCAGCAGTGAAAACCTCAGGGGCCCCTACAATCAGCCCCAGCATTTT. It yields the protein CASSENLRGPYNQPQHF.

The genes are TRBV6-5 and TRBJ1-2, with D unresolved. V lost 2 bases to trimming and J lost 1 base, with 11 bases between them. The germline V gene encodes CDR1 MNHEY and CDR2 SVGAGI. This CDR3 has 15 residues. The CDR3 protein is CASSYLTRNNYGYTF. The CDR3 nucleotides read TGTGCCAGCAGTTACCTGACGAGAAATAACTATGGCTACACCTTC.

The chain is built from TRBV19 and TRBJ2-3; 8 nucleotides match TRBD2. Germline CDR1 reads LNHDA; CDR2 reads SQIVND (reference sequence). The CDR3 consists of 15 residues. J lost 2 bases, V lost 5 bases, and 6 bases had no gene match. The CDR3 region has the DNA TGTGCCAGTAGTGGTACTAGCGGTTTCACAGATACGCAGTATTTT. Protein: CASSGTSGFTDTQYF.

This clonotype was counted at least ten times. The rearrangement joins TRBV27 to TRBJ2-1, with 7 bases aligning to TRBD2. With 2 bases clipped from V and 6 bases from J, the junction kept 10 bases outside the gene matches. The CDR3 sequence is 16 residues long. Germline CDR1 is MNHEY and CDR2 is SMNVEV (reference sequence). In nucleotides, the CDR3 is TGTGCCAGCAGTTTAGAGGGCGGGAGATGGTCCAATGAGCAGTTCTTC. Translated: CASSLEGGRWSNEQFF.

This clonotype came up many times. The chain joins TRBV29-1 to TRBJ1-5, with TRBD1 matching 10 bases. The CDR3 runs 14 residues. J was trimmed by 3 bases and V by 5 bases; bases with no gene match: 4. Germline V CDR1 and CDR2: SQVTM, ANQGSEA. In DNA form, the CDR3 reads TGCAGCGTTCTGGGACAGGGGTCCAATCAGCCCCAGCATTTT. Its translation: CSVLGQGSNQPQHF. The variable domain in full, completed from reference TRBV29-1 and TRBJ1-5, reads SAVISQKPSRDICQRGTSLTIQCQVDSQVTMMFWYRQQPGQSLTLIATANQGSEATYESGFVIDKFPISRPNLTFSTLTVSNMSPEDSSIYLCSVLGQGSNQPQHFGDGTRLSIL.

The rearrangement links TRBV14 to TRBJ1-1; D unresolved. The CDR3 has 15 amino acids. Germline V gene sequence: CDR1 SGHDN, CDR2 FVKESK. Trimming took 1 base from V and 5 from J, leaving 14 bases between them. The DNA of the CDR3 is TGTGCCAGCAGCCAAGGGATGCGGTCAAGGACTGAAGCTTTCTTT. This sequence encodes CASSQGMRSRTEAFF. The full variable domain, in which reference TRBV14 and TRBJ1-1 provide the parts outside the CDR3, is EAGVTQFPSHSVIEKGQTVTLRCDPISGHDNLYWYRRVMGKEIKFLLHFVKESKQDESGMPNNRFLAERTGGTYSTLKVQPAELEDSGVYFCASSQGMRSRTEAFFGQGTRLTVV.

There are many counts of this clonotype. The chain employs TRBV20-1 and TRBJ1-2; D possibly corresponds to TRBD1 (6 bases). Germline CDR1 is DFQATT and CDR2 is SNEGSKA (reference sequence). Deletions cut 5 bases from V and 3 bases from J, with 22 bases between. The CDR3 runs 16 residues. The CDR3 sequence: CSASPGAATGHYGYTF. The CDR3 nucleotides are TGCAGTGCTTCCCCGGGGGCTGCCACAGGTCACTATGGCTACACCTTC.

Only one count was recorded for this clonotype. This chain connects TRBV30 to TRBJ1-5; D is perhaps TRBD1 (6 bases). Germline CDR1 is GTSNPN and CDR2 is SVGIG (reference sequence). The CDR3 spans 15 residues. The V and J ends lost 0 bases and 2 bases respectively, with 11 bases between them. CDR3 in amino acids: CAWSVLQGGNQPQHF. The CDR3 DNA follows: TGTGCCTGGAGTGTACTACAGGGAGGCAATCAGCCCCAGCATTTT.

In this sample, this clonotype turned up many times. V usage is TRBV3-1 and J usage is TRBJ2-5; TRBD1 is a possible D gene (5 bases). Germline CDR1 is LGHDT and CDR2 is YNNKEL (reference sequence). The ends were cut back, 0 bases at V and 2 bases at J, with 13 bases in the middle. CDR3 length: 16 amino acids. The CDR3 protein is CASSQDGAYTQETQYF. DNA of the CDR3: TGTGCCAGCAGCCAAGATGGGGCGTATACGCAAGAGACCCAGTACTTC.

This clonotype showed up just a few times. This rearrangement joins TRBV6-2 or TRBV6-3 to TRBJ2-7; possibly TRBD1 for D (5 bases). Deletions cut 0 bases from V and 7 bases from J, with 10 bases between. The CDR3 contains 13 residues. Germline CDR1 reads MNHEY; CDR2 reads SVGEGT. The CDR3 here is CASSYSSQGEQYF. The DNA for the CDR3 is TGTGCCAGCAGTTACTCGTCGCAGGGTGAGCAGTACTTC.

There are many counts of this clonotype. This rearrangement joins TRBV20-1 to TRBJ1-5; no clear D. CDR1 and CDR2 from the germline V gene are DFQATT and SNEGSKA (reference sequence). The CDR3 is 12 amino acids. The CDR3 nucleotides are TGCAGCCGTGGGGTTAGCAATCAGCCCCAGCATTTT. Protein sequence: CSRGVSNQPQHF.

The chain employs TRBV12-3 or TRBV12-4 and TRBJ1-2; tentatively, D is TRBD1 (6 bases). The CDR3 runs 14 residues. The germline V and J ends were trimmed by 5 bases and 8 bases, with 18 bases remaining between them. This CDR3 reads CASSPGGGAWGYTF. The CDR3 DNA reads TGTGCCAGCAGTCCCGGGGGGGGGGCCTGGGGCTACACCTTC.

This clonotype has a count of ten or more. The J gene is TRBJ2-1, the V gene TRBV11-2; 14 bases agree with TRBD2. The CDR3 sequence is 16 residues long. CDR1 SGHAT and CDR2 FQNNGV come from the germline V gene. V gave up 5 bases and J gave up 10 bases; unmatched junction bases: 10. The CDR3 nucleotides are TGTGCCAGCAGCCCTTCGGGACTAGCGGGAGTAGGGGAGCAGTTCTTC. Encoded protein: CASSPSGLAGVGEQFF.

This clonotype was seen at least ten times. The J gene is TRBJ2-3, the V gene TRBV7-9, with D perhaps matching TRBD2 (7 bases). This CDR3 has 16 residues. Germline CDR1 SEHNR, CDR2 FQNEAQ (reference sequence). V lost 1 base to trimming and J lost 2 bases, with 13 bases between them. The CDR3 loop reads CASSLGQGRDTDTQYF. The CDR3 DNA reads TGTGCCAGCAGCTTAGGGCAGGGGAGGGACACAGATACGCAGTATTTT.